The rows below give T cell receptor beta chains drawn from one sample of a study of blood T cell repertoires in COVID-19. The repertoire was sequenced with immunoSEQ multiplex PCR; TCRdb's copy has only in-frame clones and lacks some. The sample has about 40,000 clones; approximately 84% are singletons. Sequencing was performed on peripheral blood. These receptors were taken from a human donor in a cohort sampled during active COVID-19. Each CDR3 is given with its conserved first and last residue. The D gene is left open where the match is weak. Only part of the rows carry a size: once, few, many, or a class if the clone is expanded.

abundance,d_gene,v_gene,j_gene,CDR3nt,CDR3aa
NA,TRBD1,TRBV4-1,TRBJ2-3,TGCGCCAGCAGCCAAATGACAGGGTCAGATACGCAGTATTTT,CASSQMTGSDTQYF
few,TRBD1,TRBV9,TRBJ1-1,TGTGCCAGCAGCGTGACAGGGAATATGAACACTGAAGCTTTCTTT,CASSVTGNMNTEAFF
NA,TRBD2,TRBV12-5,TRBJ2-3,TGTGCTAGTGGTTCCGGGACTACCACGACAGATACGCAGTATTTT,CASGSGTTTTDTQYF
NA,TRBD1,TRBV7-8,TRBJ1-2,TGTGCCAGCAGCTTTGGGGACAGGTCCCGCTATGGCTACACCTTC,CASSFGDRSRYGYTF
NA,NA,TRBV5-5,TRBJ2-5,TGTGCCAGCACACCGTTTACAGGGTCCCAAGAGACCCAGTACTTC,CASTPFTGSQETQYF
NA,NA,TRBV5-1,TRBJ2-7,TGCGCCAGCAGCCCGGGAGGGACAGGGTCCGCCTACGAGCAGTACTTC,CASSPGGTGSAYEQYF
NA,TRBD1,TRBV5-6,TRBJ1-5,TGTGCCAGCAGCACACGACAGGGTGGTCAGCCCCAGCATTTT,CASSTRQGGQPQHF
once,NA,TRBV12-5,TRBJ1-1,TGTGCTAGTGGACAGGGTAGAGTAACTGAAGCTTTCTTT,CASGQGRVTEAFF
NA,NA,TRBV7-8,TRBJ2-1,TGTGCCAGCAGCTTAGCGGAGCCAGGGCCCTACAATGAGCAGTTCTTC,CASSLAEPGPYNEQFF
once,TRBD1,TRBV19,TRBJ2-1,TGTGCCAGTAGTGGCGAAGGTACCGGGACAGACCTCAACAATGAGCAGTTCTTC,CASSGEGTGTDLNNEQFF